One sample yielded the 19 T cell receptor beta chains listed below, sequenced in a study of blood T cell repertoires in COVID-19. The method was immunoSEQ multiplex PCR; TCRdb's version includes in-frame clones alone and lacks a portion of them. This table holds approximately 83,000 clones, 88% found once. Sequenced: peripheral blood. These receptors were collected from a man aged 70 or older with acute or convalescent COVID-19.

V usage is TRBV6-2 or TRBV6-3 and J usage is TRBJ1-2, with D possibly being TRBD1 (6 bases). Trimming removed 5 bases at V and 3 bases at J, with 13 bases between. The CDR3 sequence is 14 residues long. Germline V gives CDR1 MNHEY, CDR2 SVGEGT. The CDR3 coding sequence is TGTGCCAGCAGTCTGGACAGCCTTTACTATGGCTACACCTTC. Its protein is CASSLDSLYYGYTF.

This clone has only a few counts. The V call is TRBV10-2, the J call TRBJ1-1, with TRBD1 matching 8 bases. Germline CDR1 WSHSY, CDR2 SAAADI. The CDR3 is 13 amino acids. The J segment lost 7 bases and the V segment lost 10 bases, leaving 11 bases of the junction unmatched. The CDR3 DNA sequence: TGCGCCACCCGAAAGGGACAGGCGCTTGAAGCTTTCTTT. Its translation: CATRKGQALEAFF.

This chain joins TRBV7-3 and TRBJ2-7; 9 nucleotides agree with TRBD2. CDR3 length equals 15 residues. Germline-derived CDR1 and CDR2 are SGHTA and FQGTGA. V was clipped by 5 bases and J by 5 bases; unmatched bases: 10. CDR3 region: CASSPGGAGGDEQYF. The CDR3 nucleotides read TGTGCCAGCAGCCCCGGGGGAGCGGGGGGTGACGAGCAGTACTTC.

The chain uses TRBV27 and TRBJ1-5; 10 bases align to TRBD1. Trimming removed 3 bases from V and 2 bases from J; junction bases left unmatched: 13. Per germline, CDR1 MNHEY and CDR2 SMNVEV (reference sequence). This CDR3 is built from 19 residues. The CDR3 DNA reads TGTGCCAGCAGTTTCGGGGCCAGACAGGGGGCTAGCGGCAATCAGCCCCAGCATTTT. Translation: CASSFGARQGASGNQPQHF.

The chain uses TRBV28 and TRBJ1-1; 9 bases are a match to TRBD1. There are 13 residues in the CDR3. The V gene's germline CDR1 is MDHEN and CDR2 SYDVKM. CDR3 in amino acids: CDRPGQGNTEAFF. The CDR3 DNA reads TGTGACCGACCGGGACAGGGGAACACTGAAGCTTTCTTT.

The chain has TRBV28 and TRBJ1-5, with D uncertain. V lost 3 bases, J lost 7 bases, and 10 bases lay in between. Germline values: CDR1 MDHEN, CDR2 SYDVKM. The CDR3 covers 13 residues. CDR3 nucleotide sequence: TGTGCCAGCAGTTTTGAGGTCGGGCAGCCCCAGCATTTT. Its translation: CASSFEVGQPQHF.

The rearrangement uses TRBV3-1 (or the pseudogene TRBV3-2) and TRBJ1-2; D perhaps matches TRBD1 (6 bases). The CDR3 has 16 residues. Germline CDR1 and CDR2: LGHDT and YNNKEL (reference sequence). V lost 4 bases and J 1 base, leaving 16 bases between the germline ends. DNA for the CDR3: TGTGCCAGCAGCCTGGGACATGCATTTAATAACTATGGCTACACCTTC. Translated: CASSLGHAFNNYGYTF.

Here the CDR3 DNA reads TGTGCCAGCAGCAGATCAGGGAGGTCACCCCTCCACTTT. It encodes CASSRSGRSPLHF. The chain recombines TRBV5-6 with TRBJ1-6, with TRBD1 as a possible D gene (5 bases). This CDR3 is 13 amino acids long. Germline CDR1 reads SGHDT; CDR2 reads YYEEEE. V lost 4 bases and J 10 bases, leaving 12 bases between the germline ends.

The V and J genes are TRBV10-2 and TRBJ1-5, with D possibly being TRBD1 (6 bases). Trimming pared 6 bases from V and 3 bases from J, leaving 12 bases between. This CDR3 is 14 amino acids long. CDR1 is WSHSY, CDR2 SAAADI, per germline. The CDR3 sequence is CASSADRNNQPQHF. The DNA of the CDR3 is TGCGCCAGCAGCGCCGACAGGAACAATCAGCCCCAGCATTTT.

In its sample, this clone was seen once. V and J are TRBV18 and TRBJ1-6; unclear D gene. The CDR3 is 15 amino acids. V shed 2 bases and J shed 0 bases, with 5 bases lying between them. Germline V gene lookup returns CDR1 KGHSH and CDR2 LQKENI. The CDR3 protein is CASSPASSYNSPLHF. The CDR3 DNA is TGTGCCAGCTCACCAGCCAGCTCCTATAATTCACCCCTCCACTTT. Combining the CDR3 with reference TRBV18 and TRBJ1-6 gives the whole variable domain NAGVMQNPRHLVRRRGQEARLRCSPMKGHSHVYWYRQLPEEGLKFMVYLQKENIIDESGMPKERFSAEFPKEGPSILRIQQVVRGDSAAYFCASSPASSYNSPLHFGNGTRLTVT.

V usage is TRBV4-3 and J usage is TRBJ2-4; TRBD2 matches at 10 bases. CDR1 is LGHNA, CDR2 YSLEER, per germline. There are 15 residues in the CDR3. The junction had 5 bases not matched to a gene; V was cut back by 2 bases and J by 7 bases. This CDR3 is CASSQRGLANNIQYF. The CDR3 nucleotides are TGCGCCAGCAGCCAAAGGGGACTAGCGAATAACATTCAGTACTTC.

The chain has TRBV28 and TRBJ2-2; D is undetermined. The V and J ends lost 4 bases and 4 bases respectively, with 19 bases between them. CDR1 and CDR2 from the germline V gene are MDHEN and SYDVKM. This CDR3 has 17 amino acids. Written as DNA, the CDR3 is TGTGCCAGCAGTTCCCCTACGGGTCTGATGGGCACCGGGGAGCTGTTTTTT. Translated: CASSSPTGLMGTGELFF.

The chain recombines TRBV19 with TRBJ2-7; D is perhaps TRBD2 (5 bases). CDR3 size: 14 residues. Looked up from germline, CDR1 is LNHDA and CDR2 is SQIVND (reference sequence). With 7 bases removed from V and 7 bases from J, the gap between germline ends came to 20 bases. CDR3 coding DNA: TGTGCCAGTACCCCGGGGAGTGCCCCAGGAGAGCAGTACTTC. This gives the protein CASTPGSAPGEQYF.

The V call is TRBV7-2, the J call TRBJ2-1; 8 positions agree with TRBD1. Germline assignment: CDR1 SGHTA and CDR2 FQGNSA. The J segment lost 2 bases and the V segment lost 2 bases, leaving 5 bases of the junction unmatched. The CDR3 is 16 amino acids. The CDR3 bases are TGTGCCAGCAGCTTATTTCGGACAGGGCCCTACAATGAGCAGTTCTTC. Its protein is CASSLFRTGPYNEQFF.

The V gene is TRBV4-3, the J gene TRBJ2-3; 10 nucleotides agree with TRBD1. The CDR3 sequence is 15 residues long. The J segment lost 10 bases and the V segment lost 3 bases, leaving 10 bases of the junction unmatched. The germline V gene encodes CDR1 LGHNA and CDR2 YSLEER. The CDR3 loop is CASSQGTGVVQAQYF. Written as DNA, the CDR3 is TGCGCCAGCAGCCAGGGGACAGGGGTGGTTCAGGCGCAGTATTTT.

The V call is TRBV6-1, the J call TRBJ2-2; TRBD2 matches at 7 bases. V gave up 0 bases and J gave up 2 bases; unmatched junction bases: 3. CDR3 size: 16 residues. Germline values: CDR1 MNHNS, CDR2 SASEGT. CDR3 DNA sequence: TGTGCCAGCAGTGAAGCTACTAGCGCCAACACCGGGGAGCTGTTTTTT. Protein product: CASSEATSANTGELFF.

This clone has a handful of counts. The chain uses TRBV13 and TRBJ2-7; 7 positions match TRBD1. CDR3 length equals 15 residues. The V gene's germline CDR1 is PRHDT and CDR2 FYEKMQ (reference sequence). Trimming removed 4 bases from V and 5 bases from J; junction bases left unmatched: 11. The CDR3 here is CASSWSEQGMNEQYF. Here the CDR3 DNA reads TGTGCCAGCAGCTGGTCGGAACAGGGGATGAACGAGCAGTACTTC.

V is TRBV10-1 and J is TRBJ1-3; D is uncertain. V was clipped by 6 bases and J by 2 bases, with 11 bases between them. There are 14 residues in the CDR3. Germline V CDR1 and CDR2: WNHNN, SYGVQD (reference sequence). As DNA, the CDR3 is TGCGCCAGCAGCGGGATTTCAACTGGAAACACCATATATTTT. It translates to CASSGISTGNTIYF.

The gene calls are TRBV5-6 and TRBJ2-7, with a weak D call TRBD2 (7 bases). V was cut by 4 bases and J by 2 bases, with 22 bases left in between. Germline V gene lookup returns CDR1 SGHDT and CDR2 YYEEEE. The CDR3 is 17 amino acids. CDR3 in amino acids: CASSPGLRGANPYEQYF. Written as DNA, the CDR3 is TGTGCCAGCAGCCCCGGCCTACGGGGGGCGAACCCCTACGAGCAGTACTTC.